This T cell receptor beta chain was sequenced during a study of response to subunit inactivated influenza vaccine. Each CDR3 protein is one row after TCRdb ran MiXCR on the RT-PCR reads. The data contain about 650,000 distinct CDR3 sequences, 11% to 15% of them singletons. In the case of this clonotype: Its target is unknown.

V was cut by 5 bases and J by 6 bases, with 12 bases left in between. Germline V lookup: CDR1 KGHSH, CDR2 LQKENI. CDR3 length: 13 amino acids. Findings of the study overall: It was suggested by the authors that few new T cells are recruited by each seasonal influenza vaccination.

This chain links TRBV18 with TRBJ2-3; D is tentatively TRBD1 or TRBD2 (5 bases each). This receptor was taken from a man aged 45-65 years who received an inactivated influenza vaccine. The sequences come from PBMCs from blood, collected roughly 15 days before vaccination. The CDR3 DNA follows: TGTGCCAGCTCAGGGACCGGACTCGATACGCAGTATTTT. It is translated as CASSGTGLDTQYF.